The rows below give T cell receptor beta chains drawn from one sample of a study of spatial heterogeneity in lung cancer. One entry per CDR3 protein results from TCRdb running MiXCR on the 5' RACE reads. The sample shows roughly 71,000 distinct CDR3 sequences, roughly 8.9% of them seen only once. The sequencing here drew on PBMCs, taken at follow-up. All receptors come from a female donor with early-stage non-small cell lung cancer. Each CDR3 is given without its conserved first and last residue.

j_gene,v_gene,CDR3aa
TRBJ1-2,TRBV4-1,ASSPGVRGIHGYT
TRBJ2-1,TRBV14,ASSQVDRGEQF
TRBJ2-3,TRBV5-1,ASSLVSGTNTDTQY
TRBJ1-1,TRBV18,ASSPPAGRNTEAF
TRBJ2-7,TRBV7-9,ASSPREVSYEQY
TRBJ2-1,TRBV15,ATSSPIRAGISYNEQF
TRBJ2-7,TRBV6-5,AVKGHSGYEQY
TRBJ2-3,TRBV7-3,ASSLGGNPDTQY
TRBJ2-3,TRBV30,AWASTDTQY
TRBJ1-6,TRBV20-1,SASPKRTGGSYNSPLH